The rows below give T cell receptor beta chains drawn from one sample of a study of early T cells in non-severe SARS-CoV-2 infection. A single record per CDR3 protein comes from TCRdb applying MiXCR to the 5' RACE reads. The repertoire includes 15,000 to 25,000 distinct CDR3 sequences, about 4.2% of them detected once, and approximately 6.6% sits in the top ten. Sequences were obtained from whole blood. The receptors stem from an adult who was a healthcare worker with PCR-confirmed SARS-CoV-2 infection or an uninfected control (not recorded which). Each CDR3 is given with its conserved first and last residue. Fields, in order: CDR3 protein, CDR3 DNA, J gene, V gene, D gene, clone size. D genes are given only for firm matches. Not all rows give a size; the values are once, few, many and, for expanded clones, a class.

cdr3_aa: CAISDRFRDSNQPQHF
cdr3_nt: TGTGCCATCAGTGATCGGTTTCGGGATAGCAATCAGCCCCAGCATTTT
j_call: TRBJ1-5
v_call: TRBV10-3
d_call: NA
clone_size: medium-sized

cdr3_aa: CASSPPRTGRTGELFF
cdr3_nt: TGTGCCAGCAGCCCACCGAGGACAGGGCGGACCGGGGAGCTGTTTTTT
j_call: TRBJ2-2
v_call: TRBV7-2
d_call: TRBD1
clone_size: many

cdr3_aa: CASSPDRFEQYF
cdr3_nt: TGTGCCAGCTCACCGGACCGGTTCGAGCAGTACTTC
j_call: TRBJ2-7
v_call: TRBV18
d_call: NA
clone_size: medium-sized

cdr3_aa: CSATAGAALMNTEAFF
cdr3_nt: TGCAGTGCTACTGCCGGGGCCGCACTCATGAACACTGAAGCTTTCTTT
j_call: TRBJ1-1
v_call: TRBV20-1
d_call: NA
clone_size: many

cdr3_aa: CASSLAGGETQYF
cdr3_nt: TGTGCCAGCAGTTTAGCAGGGGGGGAGACCCAGTACTTC
j_call: TRBJ2-5
v_call: TRBV27
d_call: NA
clone_size: many

cdr3_aa: CASSRATARGTDTQYF
cdr3_nt: TGTGCCAGCAGCCGAGCGACCGCCCGCGGCACAGATACGCAGTATTTT
j_call: TRBJ2-3
v_call: TRBV27
d_call: NA
clone_size: many

cdr3_aa: CASSLVWTGDSPLHF
cdr3_nt: TGTGCCAGCAGCTTAGTGTGGACAGGGGATTCACCCCTCCACTTT
j_call: TRBJ1-6
v_call: TRBV7-2
d_call: TRBD1
clone_size: NA

cdr3_aa: CASIEGGNQPQHF
cdr3_nt: TGTGCCAGCATCGAAGGAGGGAATCAGCCCCAGCATTTT
j_call: TRBJ1-5
v_call: TRBV6-1
d_call: NA
clone_size: many

cdr3_aa: CASSPREGAKNIQYF
cdr3_nt: TGTGCCAGCTCACCACGGGAGGGTGCCAAAAACATTCAGTACTTC
j_call: TRBJ2-4
v_call: TRBV18
d_call: TRBD2
clone_size: many

cdr3_aa: CASSRHLIGGELFF
cdr3_nt: TGCGCCAGCAGCCGACACCTTATAGGCGGGGAGCTGTTTTTT
j_call: TRBJ2-2
v_call: TRBV10-1
d_call: NA
clone_size: NA

cdr3_aa: CASSTRGDSLGGYTF
cdr3_nt: TGTGCCAGCAGTACCCGCGGGGACAGTCTCGGGGGCTACACCTTC
j_call: TRBJ1-2
v_call: TRBV6-4
d_call: TRBD1
clone_size: many

cdr3_aa: CASSPAGFRTEVFF
cdr3_nt: TGCGCCAGCAGCCCGGCGGGCTTCCGCACTGAAGTTTTCTTT
j_call: TRBJ1-1
v_call: TRBV5-1
d_call: NA
clone_size: many

cdr3_aa: CATSSLGRNTQYF
cdr3_nt: TGTGCCACCAGCAGCCTCGGAAGAAATACGCAGTATTTT
j_call: TRBJ2-3
v_call: TRBV15
d_call: NA
clone_size: NA

cdr3_aa: CASSPTGSTDTQYF
cdr3_nt: TGTGCCAGCAGTCCGACAGGTAGCACAGATACGCAGTATTTT
j_call: TRBJ2-3
v_call: TRBV12-3/TRBV12-4
d_call: NA
clone_size: few

cdr3_aa: CASTSDPGRGYTF
cdr3_nt: TGTGCCAGCACCTCTGACCCGGGCCGTGGCTACACCTTC
j_call: TRBJ1-2
v_call: TRBV6-5
d_call: NA
clone_size: many

cdr3_aa: CASSLGAVEKLFF
cdr3_nt: TGTGCCAGCAGTTTAGGGGCAGTTGAAAAACTGTTTTTT
j_call: TRBJ1-4
v_call: TRBV12-3/TRBV12-4
d_call: NA
clone_size: many

cdr3_aa: CASSFAPPPGQVGVGYGYTF
cdr3_nt: TGTGCCAGCAGCTTCGCACCCCCTCCGGGACAGGTCGGGGTAGGGTATGGCTACACCTTC
j_call: TRBJ1-2
v_call: TRBV7-3
d_call: TRBD1
clone_size: medium-sized

cdr3_aa: CASSQWGGWQAFF
cdr3_nt: TGTGCCAGCAGCCAATGGGGGGGTTGGCAAGCTTTCTTT
j_call: TRBJ1-1
v_call: TRBV14
d_call: NA
clone_size: many

cdr3_aa: CASSAAGYGYTF
cdr3_nt: TGTGCCAGCAGTGCCGCAGGCTATGGCTACACCTTC
j_call: TRBJ1-2
v_call: TRBV6-4
d_call: NA
clone_size: many

cdr3_aa: CASSVRQGNTIYF
cdr3_nt: TGTGCCAGCAGCGTAAGACAGGGAAACACCATATATTTT
j_call: TRBJ1-3
v_call: TRBV9
d_call: NA
clone_size: many

cdr3_aa: CSARDVNGGARDGYTF
cdr3_nt: TGCAGTGCTAGAGATGTCAATGGGGGGGCAAGGGATGGCTACACCTTC
j_call: TRBJ1-2
v_call: TRBV20-1
d_call: NA
clone_size: many

cdr3_aa: CASSRGATDTQYF
cdr3_nt: TGTGCCAGCAGCCGGGGTGCCACAGATACGCAGTATTTT
j_call: TRBJ2-3
v_call: TRBV7-8
d_call: NA
clone_size: many

cdr3_aa: CASSSGLAVYNEQFF
cdr3_nt: TGCGCCAGCAGCTCTGGACTAGCGGTCTACAATGAGCAGTTCTTC
j_call: TRBJ2-1
v_call: TRBV5-1
d_call: TRBD2
clone_size: medium-sized

cdr3_aa: CASSQDLGEDKETQYF
cdr3_nt: TGTGCCAGCAGCCAAGATCTTGGTGAGGACAAAGAGACCCAGTACTTC
j_call: TRBJ2-5
v_call: TRBV4-2
d_call: NA
clone_size: many

cdr3_aa: CASSFPRTSGGRRLGDTQYF
cdr3_nt: TGTGCCAGCAGCTTTCCCCGGACTAGCGGGGGGCGCCGGTTAGGAGATACGCAGTATTTT
j_call: TRBJ2-3
v_call: TRBV11-2
d_call: TRBD2
clone_size: many

cdr3_aa: CASSVYRGTDTQYF
cdr3_nt: TGTGCCAGCAGTGTCTATAGGGGCACAGATACGCAGTATTTT
j_call: TRBJ2-3
v_call: TRBV6-1
d_call: NA
clone_size: many

cdr3_aa: CASSQRTGRRGHYEQYF
cdr3_nt: TGTGCCAGCAGCCAGAGGACAGGGCGGCGGGGTCACTACGAGCAGTACTTC
j_call: TRBJ2-7
v_call: TRBV4-2
d_call: TRBD1
clone_size: medium-sized

cdr3_aa: CASSHGQGSREGQPQHF
cdr3_nt: TGTGCCAGCAGCCACGGACAGGGGAGCCGTGAAGGACAGCCCCAGCATTTT
j_call: TRBJ1-5
v_call: TRBV12-3/TRBV12-4
d_call: TRBD1
clone_size: many

cdr3_aa: CASSLFSGGDSPLHF
cdr3_nt: TGTGCCAGCAGCTTATTTTCAGGGGGCGACTCACCCCTCCACTTT
j_call: TRBJ1-6
v_call: TRBV11-3
d_call: TRBD1
clone_size: many

cdr3_aa: CASSYSRGNTGELFF
cdr3_nt: TGTGCCAGCAGTTACTCCAGGGGGAACACCGGGGAGCTGTTTTTT
j_call: TRBJ2-2
v_call: TRBV6-5
d_call: NA
clone_size: many

cdr3_aa: CASSLQGHSYEQYF
cdr3_nt: TGTGCCAGCAGCTTACAGGGACATAGCTACGAGCAGTACTTC
j_call: TRBJ2-7
v_call: TRBV7-2
d_call: NA
clone_size: many

cdr3_aa: CSAGSGGNLGTDTQYF
cdr3_nt: TGCAGTGCGGGTAGCGGGGGAAACCTAGGCACAGATACGCAGTATTTT
j_call: TRBJ2-3
v_call: TRBV20-1
d_call: TRBD2
clone_size: many

cdr3_aa: CASSYERDTLAYEQYF
cdr3_nt: TGTGCCAGCAGTTACGAGCGGGACACCTTGGCCTACGAGCAGTACTTC
j_call: TRBJ2-7
v_call: TRBV6-2/TRBV6-3
d_call: NA
clone_size: NA

cdr3_aa: CASSLRVAGAGGLFSYNEQFF
cdr3_nt: TGTGCCAGCAGTTTAAGGGTTGCAGGAGCGGGGGGTCTTTTCTCCTACAATGAGCAGTTCTTC
j_call: TRBJ2-1
v_call: TRBV27
d_call: TRBD2
clone_size: many

cdr3_aa: CATSTPQGSQDEKLFF
cdr3_nt: TGTGCCACCAGCACACCGCAGGGATCACAAGATGAAAAACTGTTTTTT
j_call: TRBJ1-4
v_call: TRBV15
d_call: NA
clone_size: many

cdr3_aa: CASSLRSRGGTDTQYF
cdr3_nt: TGTGCCAGCAGCTTAAGATCCCGGGGGGGCACAGATACGCAGTATTTT
j_call: TRBJ2-3
v_call: TRBV11-2
d_call: TRBD2
clone_size: many

cdr3_aa: CASSLGRASGQYF
cdr3_nt: TGTGCCAGCAGCTTGGGGAGGGCCAGCGGGCAGTACTTC
j_call: TRBJ2-7
v_call: TRBV7-2
d_call: TRBD2
clone_size: medium-sized

cdr3_aa: CASSLSGGDTDTQYF
cdr3_nt: TGTGCCAGCAGTTTAAGCGGGGGGGACACAGATACGCAGTATTTT
j_call: TRBJ2-3
v_call: TRBV6-5
d_call: TRBD2
clone_size: medium-sized

cdr3_aa: CASSLKRGHYEQYF
cdr3_nt: TGTGCCAGCAGTTTGAAGCGGGGGCACTACGAGCAGTACTTC
j_call: TRBJ2-7
v_call: TRBV27
d_call: TRBD2
clone_size: NA

cdr3_aa: CASSQDPRTDSYNEQFF
cdr3_nt: TGCGCCAGCAGCCAAGACCCCAGAACGGACTCCTACAATGAGCAGTTCTTC
j_call: TRBJ2-1
v_call: TRBV4-1
d_call: NA
clone_size: NA

cdr3_aa: CASSQGRLAGANEQFF
cdr3_nt: TGTGCCAGCAGCCAAGGGCGCCTAGCGGGGGCGAATGAGCAGTTCTTC
j_call: TRBJ2-1
v_call: TRBV14
d_call: TRBD2
clone_size: many